A single sample gave rise to the 4 T cell receptor beta chains below, sequenced in a study of cytomegalovirus exposure and HLA in healthy donors. PCR amplification relied on 60 Vbeta primers (plus 13 Jbeta primers). Profiling relied on immunoSEQ multiplex PCR, and the TCRdb table lists in-frame clones only, not all of them. The data contain 150,000 to 250,000 clones, roughly 85% of them singletons. Sequencing was done on a sample of PBMCs. The receptors come from a woman aged 25 to 39 in good health and CMV-seropositive.

This chain uses TRBV4-3 with TRBJ2-5, with no clear D. This CDR3 is built from 14 residues. Deletions cut 2 bases from V and 5 bases from J, with 12 bases between. Germline V gene sequence: CDR1 LGHNA, CDR2 YSLEER. The CDR3 reads CASSQTRFPETQYF. The CDR3 DNA reads TGCGCCAGCAGCCAAACGCGGTTCCCCGAGACCCAGTACTTC.

The chain combines TRBV5-4 with TRBJ1-2; 8 bases are shared with TRBD1. The V segment lost 0 bases and the J segment 5 bases; nucleotides outside the gene matches: 6. The germline gives CDR1 SGHNT, CDR2 YYREEE (reference sequence). The CDR3 loop spans 15 amino acids. CDR3: CASSLAPDRVYGYTF. The CDR3 DNA reads TGTGCCAGCAGCTTGGCCCCGGACAGGGTTTATGGCTACACCTTC.

The chain couples TRBV5-8 to TRBJ2-5, with 12 bases matching TRBD2. This CDR3 comprises 16 residues. Germline assignment: CDR1 SGHTS and CDR2 YDEGEE. V dropped 4 bases and J dropped 2; count of bases not matched to a gene: 6. This chain's CDR3 is CASSRGLAGGQETQYF. CDR3 nucleotides: TGTGCCAGCAGCCGGGGGCTAGCGGGGGGGCAAGAGACCCAGTACTTC.

V is TRBV29-1 and J is TRBJ2-3; perhaps TRBD1 as D (5 bases). The V end lost 3 bases, the J end lost 1 base, and 8 bases lay between the germline ends. The CDR3 consists of 13 residues. CDR1 SQVTM and CDR2 ANQGSEA come from the germline V gene. CDR3 protein: CSVDRDGTDTQYF. Here the CDR3 DNA reads TGCAGCGTTGACAGGGATGGCACAGATACGCAGTATTTT.